Presented here are 28 T cell receptor beta chains from one specimen sequenced in a study of molecular identifiers for immune sequencing clone quantification (dated by TCRdb to the late 2010s). Preparation of the library involved PCR. Sequencing relied on an Illumina HiSeq 4000. TCRdb applied fastp at Q25 and MiXCR to the public reads, then kept only in-frame beta chains. Every distinct CDR3 protein forms one entry, paired with its most common genes and DNA. In this sample the table shows 490,000 or so distinct CDR3 sequences, 20% to 25% of which occur a single time. The ten most abundant clones make up approximately 0.8% of the sample. Input material: naive CD8+ T cells from blood, with Jurkat cell RNA spiked in. The meaning of the sample's cell subset or site label: FACS-sorted CD8+CD4-CCR7+CD45RA+ naive T cells. Receptors were obtained from a human donor in good health. Some libraries in this study had Jurkat cell RNA spiked in.

About this clonotype itself: This could be a read error, since a much larger clone is one nucleotide away. This chain links TRBV20-1 with TRBJ2-7, with a possible D match to TRBD2 (5 bases). CDR1 is DFQATT and CDR2 is SNEGSKA in the germline V gene (reference sequence). The CDR3 has 13 residues. The CDR3 protein is CSTSRSRFDEQYF. CDR3 sequence (DNA): TGCAGTACTAGTCGCAGTCGTTTCGACGAGCAGTACTTC.

Turning to this clonotype: This may be a read error: a much more frequent sequence differs by one nucleotide. The chain is built from TRBV29-1 and TRBJ2-6, with TRBD2 matching over 8 bases. V lost 5 bases and J lost 1; bases outside the gene matches: 4. The CDR3 contains 15 residues. Germline V gene data show CDR1 as SQVTM and CDR2 as ANQGSEA. CDR3 residues: CSVKGTSSGANVLTF. CDR3 bases: TGCAGCGTTAAAGGGACTAGTTCTGGGGCCAACGTCCTGACTTTC.

The chain has TRBV7-9 and TRBJ2-5; 8 positions match TRBD2. V lost 4 bases, J lost 4 bases, and 5 bases stayed unmatched. Germline CDR1 and CDR2: SEHNR and FQNEAQ (reference sequence). The CDR3 is 14 amino acids. The CDR3 nucleotides read TGTGCCAGCAGCTCTGGACTAGCCCCAGAGACCCAGTACTTC. Its translation is CASSSGLAPETQYF. The full variable domain, its missing parts supplied by reference TRBV7-9 and TRBJ2-5, is DTGVSQNPRHKITKRGQNVTFRCDPISEHNRLYWYRQTLGQGPEFLTYFQNEAQLEKSRLLSDRFSAERPKGSFSTLEIQRTEQGDSAMYLCASSSGLAPETQYFGPGTRLLVL.

In regard to this clonotype: One end of the junction is discordant with germline, which a read error may explain. J is TRBJ2-3 and V is TRBV11-2, with no clear D. CDR3 length equals 11 residues. Germline loops: CDR1 SGHAT, CDR2 FQNNGV. CDR3 nucleotide sequence: TGTGCCGGCAGCTTTGCCGATACGCAGTATTTT. Translated, it gives CAGSFADTQYF. The whole variable domain, filled in from reference TRBV11-2 and TRBJ2-3, reads EAGVAQSPRYKIIEKRQSVAFWCNPISGHATLYWYQQILGQGPKLLIQFQNNGVVDDSQLPKDRFSAERLKGVDSTLKIQPAKLEDSAVYLCAGSFADTQYFGPGTRLTVL.

This clonotype turned up a few times. The chain uses TRBV6-2 or TRBV6-3 and TRBJ2-2, with a weak D call TRBD2 (6 bases). V lost 4 bases and J 1 base, leaving 25 bases between the germline ends. Germline CDR1 and CDR2: MNHEY and SVGEGT. The CDR3 length is 20 residues. The chain's CDR3 is CASSSLRERALLVNTGELFF. The CDR3 DNA follows: TGTGCCAGCAGTTCCCTCCGCGAGCGGGCCCTATTAGTGAACACCGGGGAGCTGTTTTTT.

This clonotype was recorded a few times. This chain connects TRBV11-2 to TRBJ1-1; a weak D match, TRBD1 (5 bases). This CDR3 comprises 16 residues. Germline loops: CDR1 SGHAT, CDR2 FQNNGV. V was shortened by 3 bases and J by 4 bases, with 18 bases between the two germline ends. In nucleotides, the CDR3 is TGTGCCAGCAGCTTCACAGTGGGGACCCCGGGCACTGAAGCTTTCTTT. Its protein product is CASSFTVGTPGTEAFF.

This clonotype has at least ten counts. The rearrangement links TRBV6-1 to TRBJ2-7, with D perhaps matching TRBD1 (6 bases). The ends were cut back, 3 bases at V and 7 bases at J, with 16 bases in the middle. CDR3 length equals 14 residues. Germline CDR1 is MNHNS and CDR2 is SASEGT. The CDR3 coding sequence is TGTGCCAGCAGTGAGGACAGAGCCGGTTGGGAGCAGTACTTC. This translates into CASSEDRAGWEQYF.

The chain employs TRBV5-6 and TRBJ2-7; D is perhaps TRBD1 or TRBD2 (6 bases each). The ends were cut back, 7 bases at V and 3 bases at J, with 17 bases in the middle. Germline V lookup: CDR1 SGHDT, CDR2 YYEEEE. This CDR3 comprises 14 residues. CDR3 residues: CASGWGAKDYEQYF. CDR3 nucleotide sequence: TGTGCCAGCGGCTGGGGGGCAAAGGACTACGAGCAGTACTTC.

CDR3 amino acids: CASSYSGLADNEQFF. The CDR3 bases are TGTGCCAGCAGTTACTCTGGACTAGCGGACAATGAGCAGTTCTTC. The chain employs TRBV6-5 and TRBJ2-1; 10 bases match TRBD2. Germline V gives CDR1 MNHEY, CDR2 SVGAGI. The CDR3 loop spans 15 amino acids. The junction had 1 base not matched to a gene; V was cut back by 0 bases and J by 5 bases.

Regarding this clonotype: This could be a read error, since a much larger clone is one nucleotide away. J is TRBJ1-2 and V is TRBV14; D is ambiguous. The CDR3 runs to 13 residues. V lost 6 bases and J lost 2, with 10 bases in between. Germline V gene sequence: CDR1 SGHDN, CDR2 FVKESK. The CDR3 bases are TGTGCCAGCAGACAAACAGACAACTATGGCTACACCTTC. Protein product: CASRQTDNYGYTF. Filled out from reference TRBV14 and TRBJ1-2, the complete variable domain reads EAGVTQFPSHSVIEKGQTVTLRCDPISGHDNLYWYRRVMGKEIKFLLHFVKESKQDESGMPNNRFLAERTGGTYSTLKVQPAELEDSGVYFCASRQTDNYGYTFGSGTRLTVV.

On this clonotype: One end of the junction does not line up with germline, which may come from a read error. The genes are TRBV27 and TRBJ1-2; a possible D gene is TRBD1 (5 bases). Germline loops: CDR1 MNHEY, CDR2 SMNVEV (reference sequence). This CDR3 is 13 amino acids long. CDR3 DNA sequence: TGTGCCAGCAGTCCCGGATGGGGCTATGGCTACGCCTTC. Translating gives CASSPGWGYGYAF.

This clonotype was recorded at least ten times. This sequence joins TRBV27 and TRBJ2-6, with D perhaps matching TRBD1 (6 bases). Trimming shortened V by 6 bases and J by 1 base, and 10 bases separated the two germline ends. CDR1 and CDR2 from the germline V gene are MNHEY and SMNVEV (reference sequence). The CDR3 consists of 15 residues. The CDR3 DNA reads TGTGCCAGCAGGGAAACAGGGTCTGGGGCCAACGTCCTGACTTTC. Translation gives CASRETGSGANVLTF.

The chain employs TRBV7-9 and TRBJ2-1; TRBD2 agrees at 7 bases. Germline V CDR1 and CDR2: SEHNR, FQNEAQ (reference sequence). The CDR3 spans 16 residues. Trimming removed 0 bases from V and 5 bases from J; junction bases left unmatched: 7. CDR3 loop: CASSLAPAGWDNEQFF. As DNA, the CDR3 is TGTGCCAGCAGCTTAGCCCCAGCGGGATGGGACAATGAGCAGTTCTTC.

On this clonotype: This may come from a read error, since a much larger clone is one base off. The chain joins TRBV6-5 to TRBJ2-1, with 13 bases matching TRBD2. Germline lookup yields CDR1 MNHEY and CDR2 SVGAGI. This CDR3 comprises 16 residues. The CDR3 sequence is CASSGLAGAHRNGQFF. The CDR3 DNA reads TGTGCCAGCAGCGGACTAGCGGGGGCCCACAGGAATGGGCAGTTCTTC.

This clonotype occurred many times. The CDR3, as DNA: TGTGCCAGCAGCGCGAGAGGGTTCCTTCACACAGATACGCAGTATTTT. This sequence encodes CASSARGFLHTDTQYF. The gene calls are TRBV9 and TRBJ2-3; D may be TRBD2 (5 bases). CDR3 length: 16 residues. Germline values: CDR1 SGDLS, CDR2 YYNGEE. V lost 3 bases and J lost 2, with 16 bases in between.

The V gene is TRBV11-2, the J gene TRBJ1-2; D perhaps matches TRBD1 (5 bases). The CDR3 runs 18 residues. Germline V gene sequence: CDR1 SGHAT, CDR2 FQNNGV. V lost 0 bases and J 2 bases, leaving 19 bases between the germline ends. CDR3: CASSLDDSETITNYGYTF. Here the CDR3 DNA reads TGTGCCAGCAGCTTAGATGACAGCGAAACGATAACCAACTATGGCTACACCTTC.

The chain recombines TRBV28 with TRBJ2-3; D could derive from TRBD1 or TRBD2 (7 bases each). The germline V gene has CDR1 MDHEN and CDR2 SYDVKM. The CDR3 spans 16 residues. The V end was cut by 3 bases, the J end by 1 base, with 14 bases between. DNA of the CDR3: TGTGCCAGCAGTTTCCAGGGGGGGTGCGGCACAGATACGCAGTATTTT. Amino acid sequence: CASSFQGGCGTDTQYF.

The chain uses TRBV6-2 or TRBV6-3 and TRBJ2-1, with TRBD2 matching 10 bases. Germline V gene sequence: CDR1 MNHEY, CDR2 SVGEGT. The CDR3 loop spans 16 amino acids. Trimming took 3 bases from V and 2 from J; bases not matched to a gene: 4. CDR3 bases: TGTGCCAGCAGTTATCAGCGGGAGGGCCCCTACAATGAGCAGTTCTTC. This translates into CASSYQREGPYNEQFF.

The gene calls are TRBV18 and TRBJ2-3; TRBD2 matches 8 bases. After removal of 1 base from V and 0 bases from J, the junction contained 3 bases not matched to a gene. The CDR3 runs 16 residues. Germline assignment: CDR1 KGHSH and CDR2 LQKENI. CDR3 nucleotides: TGTGCCAGCTCACCACGGCGGGGGGCTAGCACAGATACGCAGTATTTT. Encoded protein: CASSPRRGASTDTQYF.

This clonotype was observed many times. The V and J genes are TRBV14 and TRBJ2-5; tentative D call: TRBD2 (5 bases). CDR1 is SGHDN and CDR2 is FVKESK in the germline V gene. V was clipped by 4 bases and J by 7 bases, with 10 bases between them. The CDR3 has 12 residues. The CDR3: CASSRPGGTQYF. In DNA form, the CDR3 reads TGTGCCAGCAGCCGCCCCGGAGGGACCCAGTACTTC.

The chain is built from TRBV7-8 and TRBJ1-1, with D maybe TRBD1 (6 bases). The length of the CDR3 is 17 residues. Looked up from germline, CDR1 is SGHVS and CDR2 is FQNEAQ. The V end was cut by 2 bases, the J end by 1 base, with 17 bases between. The CDR3 region has the DNA TGTGCCAGCAGCTTAATAAGCTGGGGGGGCAAGAACACTGAAGCTTTCTTT. Its translation is CASSLISWGGKNTEAFF.

V gene TRBV6-1 combines with J gene TRBJ1-2, with TRBD1 matching over 9 bases. Germline CDR1 and CDR2: MNHNS and SASEGT. V shed 6 bases, J shed 8 bases, and the junction held 10 bases outside the gene matches. The CDR3 is 14 amino acids. CDR3 DNA sequence: TGTGCCAGCAGAGACCGGGACAGGGTAAGAGGCTACACCTTC. Translated: CASRDRDRVRGYTF.

Turning to this clonotype: One base away lies a much larger clone, so this may be a sequencing read error. The chain employs TRBV14 and TRBJ1-4; D not resolved. The CDR3 is 17 residues long. Per germline, CDR1 SGHDN and CDR2 FVKESK. Trimming removed 1 base at V and 0 bases at J, with 12 bases between. CDR3 sequence (DNA): TGTGCCAGCAGCCAAGGGCCAGTGGTTGCAACTAATGAAAAACTGTTTTTT. It encodes CASSQGPVVATNEKLFF. Filled out from reference TRBV14 and TRBJ1-4, the complete variable domain reads EAGVTQFPSHSVIEKGQTVTLRCDPISGHDNLYWYRRVMGKEIKFLLHFVKESKQDESGMPNNRFLAERTGGTYSTLKVQPAELEDSGVYFCASSQGPVVATNEKLFFGSGTQLSVL.

Remarks on this clonotype: The junction does not match germline at one end; this may be a read error. The rearrangement links TRBV30 to TRBJ2-1; 8 bases are shared with TRBD2. The CDR3 contains 13 residues. In germline, CDR1 is GTSNPN, CDR2 SVGIG (reference sequence). The DNA for the CDR3 is TGTGCCTGGAGTAGCGGGGGATACAATGGGCAGTTCTTC. Its translation: CAWSSGGYNGQFF.

In its sample, this clonotype was seen a few times. One end of the junction varies from germline; a read error may be responsible. The chain carries TRBV19 and TRBJ2-2; 14 bases match TRBD2. This CDR3 region has 19 residues. Per germline, CDR1 LNHDA and CDR2 SQIVND (reference sequence). CDR3 loop: CASSIDGLAGGPNAGELFF. CDR3 in DNA: TGTGCCAGTAGTATAGACGGACTAGCGGGGGGACCGAACGCCGGGGAGCTGTTTTTT.

This clonotype was seen repeatedly, ten times or more. J is TRBJ1-2 and V is TRBV14; no definite D call. V lost 1 base and J lost 1, with 4 bases in between. The CDR3 is 13 residues long. Germline loops: CDR1 SGHDN, CDR2 FVKESK. The CDR3 DNA is TGTGCCAGCAGCCAAGGGCTTAACTATGGCTACACCTTC. Translated: CASSQGLNYGYTF.

The table lists this clonotype with a few counts. V is TRBV30 and J is TRBJ1-6; D remains unclear. Trimming took off 1 base at V and 0 bases at J, with 10 bases between the two ends. The CDR3 extends over 16 amino acids. In germline, CDR1 is GTSNPN, CDR2 SVGIG (reference sequence). The CDR3 nucleotides read TGTGCCTGGAGTGCGGACGGAAGCTCCTATAATTCACCCCTCCACTTT. Its translation: CAWSADGSSYNSPLHF.

This clonotype was picked up a small number of times. The chain recombines TRBV3-1 with TRBJ1-4; a weak D match, TRBD1 (5 bases). The length of the CDR3 is 13 residues. V lost 4 bases and J 10 bases, leaving 13 bases between the germline ends. Per germline, CDR1 LGHDT and CDR2 YNNKEL (reference sequence). DNA for the CDR3: TGTGCCAGCAGCCCTGATGCCGGGGGAAAACTGTTTTTT. This codes for CASSPDAGGKLFF. The entire variable domain, with the rest obtained from reference TRBV3-1 and TRBJ1-4, is as follows: DTAVSQTPKYLVTQMGNDKSIKCEQNLGHDTMYWYKQDSKKFLKIMFSYNNKELIINETVPNRFSPKSPDKAHLNLHINSLELGDSAVYFCASSPDAGGKLFFGSGTQLSVL.